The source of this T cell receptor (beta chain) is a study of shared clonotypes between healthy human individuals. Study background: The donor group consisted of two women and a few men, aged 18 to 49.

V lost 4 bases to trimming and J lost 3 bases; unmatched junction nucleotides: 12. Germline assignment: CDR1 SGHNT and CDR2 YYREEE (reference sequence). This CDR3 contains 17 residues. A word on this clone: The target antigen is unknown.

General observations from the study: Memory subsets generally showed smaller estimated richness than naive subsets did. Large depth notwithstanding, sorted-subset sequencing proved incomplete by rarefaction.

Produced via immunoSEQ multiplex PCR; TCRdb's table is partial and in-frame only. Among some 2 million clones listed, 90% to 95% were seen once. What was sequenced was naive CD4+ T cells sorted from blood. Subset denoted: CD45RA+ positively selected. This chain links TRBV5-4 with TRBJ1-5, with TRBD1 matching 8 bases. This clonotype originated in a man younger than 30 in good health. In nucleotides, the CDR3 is TGTGCCAGCAGCGGGGGACAGGATGAATTGGACAATCAGCCCCAGCATTTT. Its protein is CASSGGQDELDNQPQHF.